This entry lists 5 T cell receptor beta chains sequenced from one sample in a study of cytomegalovirus exposure and HLA in healthy donors. PCR primers comprised 60 Vbeta and 13 Jbeta primers. Sequencing used immunoSEQ multiplex PCR; TCRdb keeps in-frame clones, though not all of them. Here the sample spans under 200,000 clones, 12% being singletons. Material for sequencing was PBMCs. The receptors come from a middle-aged man in good health and CMV-seropositive.

The rearrangement joins TRBV29-1 to TRBJ2-5; 9 nucleotides line up with TRBD1. This CDR3 has 10 amino acids. V trimming: 6 bases; J trimming: 11 bases; junction bases outside the gene matches: 4. In germline, CDR1 is SQVTM, CDR2 ANQGSEA. This CDR3 reads CSVSGTGQYF. CDR3 nucleotides: TGCAGCGTCTCCGGGACAGGGCAGTACTTC.

This clone has only a few counts. The gene calls are TRBV6-6 and TRBJ2-7; tentative D call: TRBD2 (6 bases). Trimming took 5 bases from V and 3 from J, leaving 14 bases between them. CDR3 length: 14 residues. CDR1 MNHNY and CDR2 SVGAGI come from the germline V gene (reference sequence). The CDR3 here is CASSPDGGSYEQYV. In DNA, the CDR3 is TGTGCCAGCAGTCCCGACGGGGGTAGCTACGAGCAGTACGTC.

This clone turned up a few times. CDR3 sequence (DNA): TGTGCCAGCAGTCGGGTCGGGGGGACTAGCGGCCACAATGAGCAGTTCTTC. It encodes CASSRVGGTSGHNEQFF. The chain combines TRBV27 with TRBJ2-1; 11 nucleotides line up with TRBD2. J gave up 5 bases and V 5 bases, and 11 bases lay outside the gene matches. Germline V lookup: CDR1 MNHEY, CDR2 SMNVEV (reference sequence). The CDR3 covers 17 residues.

This clone was seen a handful of times. This sequence joins TRBV11-2 and TRBJ2-7; the match to TRBD2 covers 9 bases. CDR1 is SGHAT and CDR2 is FQNNGV in the germline V gene. The CDR3 contains 14 residues. J gave up 4 bases and V 3 bases, and 4 bases lay outside the gene matches. CDR3 region: CASSFSGGGYEQYF. DNA of the CDR3: TGTGCCAGCAGCTTTAGCGGGGGTGGGTACGAGCAGTACTTC.

For the CDR3, the DNA is TGTGCCAGCAGCCAGACACAGGGACACGGTGAGCAGTACTTC. It translates to CASSQTQGHGEQYF. The genes are TRBV7-6 and TRBJ2-7, with D possibly TRBD1 on 6 matching bases. The CDR3 has 14 amino acids. Germline loops: CDR1 SGHVS, CDR2 FNYEAQ. V shed 5 bases and J shed 7 bases, with 18 bases lying between them.